This is a list of T cell receptor beta chains from one sample in a study of cytomegalovirus exposure and HLA in healthy donors. Using immunoSEQ multiplex PCR, the repertoire was profiled, and TCRdb retains in-frame clones only, with some absent. The data hold hundreds of thousands of clones, with about 80% observed a single time. Source material: PBMCs. Every receptor here comes from a middle-aged woman in good health and CMV-seronegative. CDR3s include the opening cysteine and the closing phenylalanine or tryptophan.

J gene	V gene	CDR3 protein
TRBJ2-5	TRBV29-1	CSVTDTGGRKETQYF
TRBJ1-2	TRBV29-1	CSVVGRLGGYTF
TRBJ2-1	TRBV5-1	CASSLGGRDNEQFF
TRBJ2-7	TRBV29-1	CSVVTGYEQYF
TRBJ2-7	TRBV13	CASSRGGSPHEQYF
TRBJ1-2	TRBV11-1	CASSSMTGVGYTF
TRBJ1-2	TRBV9	CASSALVLNYGYTF
TRBJ1-1	TRBV21-1	CASSGGRGRAFF
TRBJ2-7	TRBV11-1	CASSLGHSGVSEQYF
TRBJ2-2	TRBV5-1	CASSGTGPTGELFF
TRBJ2-7	TRBV28	CASSRTGVTYEQYF
TRBJ1-3	TRBV28	CASRPPGPGNTIYF
TRBJ2-5	TRBV29-1	CSVRQGRANQETQYF
TRBJ2-2	TRBV15	CATSRVGQGAGGELFF
TRBJ1-2	TRBV11-2	CASSLGATSYYGYTF
TRBJ2-5	TRBV5-6	CASSLVLAGGVETQYF
TRBJ1-2	TRBV18	CASSPPSTGVGYTF
TRBJ1-4	TRBV7-6	CASSLDRGFEKLFF
TRBJ2-7	TRBV6-5	CASSYGPQGLGEQYF
TRBJ2-7	TRBV2	CATRGIAYEQYF
TRBJ2-7	TRBV19	CASSTIGQASYEQYF
TRBJ2-1	TRBV13	CASSRETRSYNEQFF
TRBJ1-6	TRBV4-1	CASSQLAGNSPLHF
TRBJ2-5	TRBV7-8	CASSGLAGGETQYF
TRBJ1-4	TRBV28	CASSRRDRGNEKLFF
TRBJ1-3	TRBV19	CASGPDRDRNTIYF
TRBJ1-2	TRBV6-5	CASTPELTGYTF
TRBJ2-7	TRBV28	CASSYPSDRRVYEQYF
TRBJ2-3	TRBV7-2	CASSVVQGIYF
TRBJ2-2	TRBV10-3	CAISESKGTGGLTGELFF
TRBJ2-7	TRBV28	CASSFRRGEQYF
TRBJ2-3	TRBV4-2	CASSQDLGRDGSTDTQYF
TRBJ2-3	TRBV7-2	CASSFQRGVGDTQYF